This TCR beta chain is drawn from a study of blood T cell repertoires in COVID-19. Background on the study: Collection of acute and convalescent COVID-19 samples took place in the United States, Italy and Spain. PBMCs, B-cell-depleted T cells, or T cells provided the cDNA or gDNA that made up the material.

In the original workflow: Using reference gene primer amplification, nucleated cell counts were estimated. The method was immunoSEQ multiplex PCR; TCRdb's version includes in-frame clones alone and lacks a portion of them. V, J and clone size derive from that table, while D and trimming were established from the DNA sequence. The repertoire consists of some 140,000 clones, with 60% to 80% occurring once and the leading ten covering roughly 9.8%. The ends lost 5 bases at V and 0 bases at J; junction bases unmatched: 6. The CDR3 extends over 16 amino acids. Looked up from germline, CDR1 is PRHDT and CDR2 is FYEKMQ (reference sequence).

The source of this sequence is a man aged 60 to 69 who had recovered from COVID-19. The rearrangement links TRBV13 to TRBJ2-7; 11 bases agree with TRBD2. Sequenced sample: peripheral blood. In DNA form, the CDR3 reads TGTGCCAGCAGCATTTATAGCGGGAGGGTCTCCTACGAGCAGTACTTC. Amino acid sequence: CASSIYSGRVSYEQYF.